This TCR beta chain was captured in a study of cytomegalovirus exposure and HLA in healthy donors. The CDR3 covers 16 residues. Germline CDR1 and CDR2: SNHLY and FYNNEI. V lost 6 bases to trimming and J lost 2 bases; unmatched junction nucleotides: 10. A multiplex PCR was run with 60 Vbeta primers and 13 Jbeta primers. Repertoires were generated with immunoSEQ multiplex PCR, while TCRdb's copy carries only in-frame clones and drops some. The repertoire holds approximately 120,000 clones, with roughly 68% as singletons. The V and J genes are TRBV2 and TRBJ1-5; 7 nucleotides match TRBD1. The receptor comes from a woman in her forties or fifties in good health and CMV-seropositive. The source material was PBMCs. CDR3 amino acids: CASRDRQGMGNQPQHF. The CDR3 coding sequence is TGTGCCAGCAGGGACAGACAGGGAATGGGCAATCAGCCCCAGCATTTT. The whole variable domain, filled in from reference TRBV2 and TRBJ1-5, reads EPEVTQTPSHQVTQMGQEVILRCVPISNHLYFYWYRQILGQKVEFLVSFYNNEISEKSEIFDDQFSVERPDGSNFTLKIRSTKLEDSAMYFCASRDRQGMGNQPQHFGDGTRLSIL.